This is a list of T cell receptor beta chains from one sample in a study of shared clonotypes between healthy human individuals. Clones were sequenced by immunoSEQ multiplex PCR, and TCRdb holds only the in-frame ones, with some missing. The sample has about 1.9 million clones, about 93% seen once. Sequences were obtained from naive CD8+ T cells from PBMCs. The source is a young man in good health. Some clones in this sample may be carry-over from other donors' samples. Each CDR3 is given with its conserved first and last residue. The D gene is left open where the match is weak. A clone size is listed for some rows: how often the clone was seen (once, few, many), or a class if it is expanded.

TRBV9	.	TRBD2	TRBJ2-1	CASSVPGLADSYNEQFF	TGTGCCAGCAGCGTTCCGGGACTAGCGGACTCCTACAATGAGCAGTTCTTC
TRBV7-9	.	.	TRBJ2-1	CASGNSYNEQFF	TGTGCCAGTGGTAACTCCTACAATGAGCAGTTCTTC
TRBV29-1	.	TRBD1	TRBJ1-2	CSATTGGNYGYTF	TGCAGCGCCACGACAGGGGGAAACTATGGCTACACCTTC
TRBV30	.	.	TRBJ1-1	CAWSNKYPSGHTNTEAFF	TGTGCCTGGAGTAACAAATACCCCTCGGGACACACGAACACTGAAGCTTTCTTT
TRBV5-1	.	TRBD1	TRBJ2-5	CASSFGRQGVQETQYF	TGCGCCAGCAGCTTCGGAAGACAGGGGGTTCAAGAGACCCAGTACTTC
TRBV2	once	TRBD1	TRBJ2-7	CAKTGTGNEQYF	TGTGCCAAGACCGGGACAGGGAACGAGCAGTACTTC
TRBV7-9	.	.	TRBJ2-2	CASSLPDKLARELFF	TGTGCCAGCAGCTTACCGGACAAACTGGCAAGGGAGCTGTTTTTT
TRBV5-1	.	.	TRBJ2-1	CASSPGVIPGGIYNEQFF	TGCGCCAGCAGCCCCGGAGTAATACCAGGGGGGATTTACAATGAGCAGTTCTTC
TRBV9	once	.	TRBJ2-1	CASSVEGRTDNEQFF	TGTGCCAGCAGCGTGGAGGGTAGAACCGACAATGAGCAGTTCTTC
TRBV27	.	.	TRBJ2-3	CASTSSEARPGVSTQYF	TGTGCCAGCACCTCCTCGGAAGCTCGCCCCGGTGTGAGTACGCAGTATTTT
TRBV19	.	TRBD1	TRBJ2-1	CASSIWDRGNNEQFF	TGTGCCAGTAGTATTTGGGACAGGGGGAACAATGAGCAGTTCTTC
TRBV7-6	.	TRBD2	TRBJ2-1	CASSLSGGEQFF	TGTGCCAGCAGCTTATCGGGGGGTGAGCAGTTCTTC
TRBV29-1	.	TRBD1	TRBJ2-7	CSVRTGDSYEQYF	TGCAGCGTTCGGACAGGGGACTCCTACGAGCAGTACTTC
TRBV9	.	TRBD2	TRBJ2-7	CASSVEGLTPGHEQYF	TGTGCCAGCAGCGTAGAGGGACTAACCCCGGGGCACGAGCAGTACTTC
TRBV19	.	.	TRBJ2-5	CAKIQGANGFGTQYF	TGTGCCAAGATACAGGGCGCAAATGGATTTGGGACCCAGTACTTC
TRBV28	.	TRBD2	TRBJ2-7	CASNFRGGRLEQYF	TGTGCCAGCAATTTTAGGGGAGGGCGTCTGGAGCAGTACTTC
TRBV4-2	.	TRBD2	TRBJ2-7	CASSGGGYEQYF	TGTGCCAGCAGTGGGGGGGGCTACGAGCAGTACTTC
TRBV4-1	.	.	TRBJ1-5	CASSQLRGQPQHF	TGCGCCAGCAGCCAACTCCGAGGTCAGCCCCAGCATTTT
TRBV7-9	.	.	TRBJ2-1	CASSPRQPYNEQFF	TGTGCCAGCAGCCCGCGACAGCCTTACAATGAGCAGTTCTTC
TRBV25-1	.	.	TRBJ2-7	CASTTGEGLREQYF	TGTGCCAGCACTACTGGTGAGGGACTGCGCGAGCAGTACTTC
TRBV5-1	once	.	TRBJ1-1	CASSLGQGMSTEAFF	TGCGCCAGCAGCTTGGGCCAGGGAATGAGCACTGAAGCTTTCTTT
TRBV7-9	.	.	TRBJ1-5	CASTPGQGQPQHF	TGTGCCAGCACCCCGGGACAAGGACAGCCCCAGCATTTT
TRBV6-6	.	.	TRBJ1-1	CASSYSRSSEAFF	TGTGCCAGCAGTTACTCGAGGAGTTCTGAAGCTTTCTTT
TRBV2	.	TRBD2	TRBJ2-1	CASSGGGSSYNEQFF	TGTGCCAGCAGTGGGGGCGGGAGCTCCTACAATGAGCAGTTCTTC
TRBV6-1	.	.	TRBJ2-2	CASMGLLTGELFF	TGTGCCAGCATGGGACTTCTCACCGGGGAGCTGTTTTTT
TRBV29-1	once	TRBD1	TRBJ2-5	CSVEGDRVETQYF	TGCAGCGTTGAAGGGGACAGGGTAGAGACCCAGTACTTC
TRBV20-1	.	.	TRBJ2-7	CSASLGNEQYF	TGCAGTGCTAGCCTGGGGAACGAGCAGTACTTC
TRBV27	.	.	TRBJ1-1	CASSLSTHLEAFF	TGTGCCAGCAGTTTATCGACGCATCTTGAAGCTTTCTTT
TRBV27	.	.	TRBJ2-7	CASSFQRVTHEQYF	TGTGCCAGCAGTTTTCAGAGGGTCACCCACGAGCAGTACTTC
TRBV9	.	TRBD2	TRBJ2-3	CASSVGLAGPDLDTQYF	TGTGCCAGCAGCGTCGGACTAGCGGGACCCGATTTAGATACGCAGTATTTT
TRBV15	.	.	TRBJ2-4	CATSREGRLAKNIQYF	TGTGCCACCAGCAGAGAAGGGCGGCTAGCCAAAAACATTCAGTACTTC
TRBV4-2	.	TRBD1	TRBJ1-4	CASSQVDRATGAFRTNEKLFF	TGTGCCAGCAGCCAAGTGGATAGAGCGACAGGGGCGTTTCGGACTAATGAAAAACTGTTTTTT
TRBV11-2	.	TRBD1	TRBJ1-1	CASSPGQRYTEAFF	TGTGCCAGCAGCCCGGGACAGCGTTACACTGAAGCTTTCTTT
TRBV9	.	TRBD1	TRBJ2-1	CASSSMDRSYNEQFF	TGTGCCAGCAGCAGTATGGACAGGTCGTACAATGAGCAGTTCTTC
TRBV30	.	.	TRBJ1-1	CAWRTLAGYEAFF	TGTGCCTGGAGGACCTTGGCAGGGTATGAAGCTTTCTTT
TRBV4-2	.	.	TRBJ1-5	CASSQVPSNQPQHF	TGTGCCAGCAGCCAAGTTCCCAGCAATCAGCCCCAGCATTTT
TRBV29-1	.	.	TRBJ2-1	CSALPGLLSYNEQFF	TGCAGCGCACTACCGGGACTCCTCTCCTACAATGAGCAGTTCTTC